The 32 T cell receptor beta chains below come from one sample, sequenced in a study of shared clonotypes between healthy human individuals. Libraries were prepared by immunoSEQ multiplex PCR; TCRdb keeps only in-frame clonotypes and omits some of them. The repertoire holds fewer than 200,000 clones, with just under 95% as singletons. Sequenced material: naive CD4+ T cells sorted from blood. Sample subset: CD45RA+ positively selected. The origin of the receptors is a woman aged 25 to 45 in good health.

The chain combines TRBV6-1 with TRBJ1-5; 7 nucleotides align to TRBD1. The germline V gene has CDR1 MNHNS and CDR2 SASEGT. V dropped 8 bases and J dropped 7; count of bases not matched to a gene: 14. The CDR3 has 15 residues. The CDR3 protein is CASYKQGIMGQPQHF. CDR3 bases: TGTGCCAGCTATAAACAGGGGATTATGGGCCAGCCCCAGCATTTT.

The chain combines TRBV5-1 with TRBJ2-2; D may be TRBD1 or TRBD2 (5 bases each). The CDR3 length is 16 residues. Trimming took off 4 bases at V and 4 bases at J, with 17 bases between the two ends. CDR1 and CDR2 from the germline V gene are SGHRS and YFSETQ. CDR3 protein: CASSLLGTSGTGELFF. The CDR3 DNA sequence: TGCGCCAGCAGCCTACTCGGGACGTCCGGCACCGGGGAGCTGTTTTTT.

The chain uses TRBV19 and TRBJ2-2; D uncertain. There are 11 residues in the CDR3. From germline, CDR1 is LNHDA and CDR2 SQIVND (reference sequence). V was shortened by 6 bases and J by 5 bases, with 4 bases between the two germline ends. In nucleotides, the CDR3 is TGTGCCAGTAGCGGGACCGGGGAGCTGTTTTTT. Protein product: CASSGTGELFF.

The chain uses TRBV28 and TRBJ1-3; D gene unclear. CDR3 length: 14 residues. The germline V gene has CDR1 MDHEN and CDR2 SYDVKM. Deletions cut 5 bases from V and 0 bases from J, with 8 bases between. DNA of the CDR3: TGTGCCAGCAGTCCCCGGCTCTCTGGAAACACCATATATTTT. Encoded protein: CASSPRLSGNTIYF.

CDR3 DNA sequence: TGCGCCAGCAGCCGAGATAGCGGGAATTCTTACGAGCAGTACTTC. It encodes CASSRDSGNSYEQYF. The chain couples TRBV4-1 to TRBJ2-7; 8 bases fit TRBD2. The V segment lost 4 bases and the J segment 4 bases; nucleotides outside the gene matches: 9. CDR3 length equals 15 residues. Per germline, CDR1 MGHRA and CDR2 YSYEKL.

The chain uses TRBV19 and TRBJ1-5; maybe TRBD1 (5 bases). CDR3 length: 13 amino acids. V gave up 3 bases and J gave up 15 bases, with 18 bases separating them. Germline loops: CDR1 LNHDA, CDR2 SQIVND (reference sequence). CDR3 sequence reads: CASSIDRRGVLHF. CDR3 DNA sequence: TGTGCCAGTAGTATCGATCGGAGGGGAGTTTTGCATTTT.

The chain recombines TRBV7-2 with TRBJ2-7; 13 bases are shared with TRBD2. The CDR3 covers 19 residues. J was trimmed by 0 bases and V by 1 base; bases with no gene match: 9. The germline gives CDR1 SGHTA, CDR2 FQGNSA. The CDR3 DNA reads TGTGCCAGCAGCTTAGGGAAGGAGACTAGCGGGAGGCCCTCCTACGAGCAGTACTTC. It codes for CASSLGKETSGRPSYEQYF.

The chain links TRBV5-4 to TRBJ2-5; D is possibly TRBD1 or TRBD2 (5 bases each). The DNA matches TRBJ2-7 better at its end, which makes the J call doubtful. CDR1 is SGHNT and CDR2 is YYREEE in the germline V gene (reference sequence). There are 16 residues in the CDR3. The CDR3 DNA reads as TGTGCCAGCAGCTCTGGGTCGGAGGTAGGGGACTACGAGCAGTACTTC. Encoded protein: CASSSGSEVGDYEQYF.

V gene TRBV6-6 combines with J gene TRBJ2-7, with a tentative D call TRBD2 (5 bases). The CDR3 totals 13 residues. Trimming cost V 4 bases and J 4 bases, with 11 bases left between them. Germline CDR1 reads MNHNY; CDR2 reads SVGAGI (reference sequence). CDR3 region: CASSFASRYEQYF. CDR3 sequence (DNA): TGTGCCAGCAGTTTTGCTAGCCGATACGAGCAGTACTTC.

This chain links TRBV5-4 with TRBJ2-1, with TRBD2 identical over 12 bases. CDR3 length: 15 residues. Trimming cost V 4 bases and J 9 bases; bases outside gene matches: 8. Germline CDR1 SGHNT, CDR2 YYREEE (reference sequence). This CDR3 is CASSTSSGRAGEQFF. The CDR3 region has the DNA TGTGCCAGCAGCACCTCTAGCGGGAGGGCCGGTGAGCAGTTCTTC.

This clone was observed a handful of times. Other DNA sequences in the sample encode the same CDR3. The chain uses TRBV19 and TRBJ2-5, with unresolved D. CDR1 is LNHDA and CDR2 is SQIVND in the germline V gene (reference sequence). Trimming removed 3 bases at V and 4 bases at J, with 3 bases between. This CDR3 is built from 11 residues. DNA for the CDR3: TGTGCCAGTAGTATCCGAGAGACCCAGTACTTC. Translated: CASSIRETQYF.

This sequence joins TRBV11-2 and TRBJ2-2, with D possibly TRBD1 on 5 matching bases. The length of the CDR3 is 14 residues. The V end lost 4 bases, the J end lost 4 bases, and 10 bases lay between the germline ends. Germline V gene lookup returns CDR1 SGHAT and CDR2 FQNNGV. CDR3 amino acids: CASSSIDSTGELFF. The CDR3 nucleotides are TGTGCCAGCAGCTCAATAGACAGCACCGGGGAGCTGTTTTTT. Drawing the rest from reference TRBV11-2 and TRBJ2-2, the complete variable domain is EAGVAQSPRYKIIEKRQSVAFWCNPISGHATLYWYQQILGQGPKLLIQFQNNGVVDDSQLPKDRFSAERLKGVDSTLKIQPAKLEDSAVYLCASSSIDSTGELFFGEGSRLTVL.

Here the CDR3 reads CASTPGPQGFEKLFF. CDR3 DNA: TGTGCCAGCACTCCGGGCCCCCAGGGTTTTGAAAAACTGTTTTTT. The chain recombines TRBV2 with TRBJ1-4; perhaps TRBD1 as D (5 bases). CDR1 and CDR2 (germline): SNHLY, FYNNEI. V lost 7 bases and J 7 bases, leaving 19 bases between the germline ends. The CDR3 loop spans 15 amino acids.

In DNA, the CDR3 is TGCGCCAGCAGCCAACTCTATAGCGGGCCCTACGAGCAGTACTTC. It translates to CASSQLYSGPYEQYF. This chain connects TRBV4-3 to TRBJ2-7; 7 positions match TRBD2. CDR3 size: 15 residues. The J segment lost 2 bases and the V segment lost 2 bases, leaving 6 bases of the junction unmatched. The germline V gene encodes CDR1 LGHNA and CDR2 YSLEER.

This clone showed up just once. V usage is TRBV19 and J usage is TRBJ2-1, with TRBD2 matching 10 bases. Germline lookup yields CDR1 LNHDA and CDR2 SQIVND (reference sequence). Trimming at V came to 9 bases and at J to 5 bases, leaving 10 bases not matched to a gene. The CDR3 runs 15 residues. CDR3 sequence reads: CASRGLAATDNEQFF. The CDR3 DNA follows: TGTGCCAGCAGAGGACTAGCGGCTACCGACAATGAGCAGTTCTTC.

This chain uses TRBV6-6 with TRBJ2-7; TRBD2 matches at 10 bases. The length of the CDR3 is 16 residues. CDR1 and CDR2 from the germline V gene are MNHNY and SVGAGI (reference sequence). V lost 6 bases to trimming and J lost 1 base; unmatched junction nucleotides: 9. The CDR3 nucleotides read TGTGCCAGCAGGCACTCTAGCGGGGGCCGTTCCTACGAGCAGTACTTC. Translated: CASRHSSGGRSYEQYF.

This clone was counted only a few times. The genes are TRBV28 and TRBJ2-7; D is unresolved. Per germline, CDR1 MDHEN and CDR2 SYDVKM. The CDR3 spans 13 residues. V dropped 8 bases and J dropped 3 bases, with 14 bases sitting between them. The CDR3 DNA sequence: TGTGCCAGCCGGGCCTCTTCTATCTACGAGCAGTACTTC. It yields the protein CASRASSIYEQYF.

The CDR3 is CASSLSGRTYEQYF. DNA of the CDR3: TGTGCCAGCAGCTTAAGCGGGAGAACCTACGAGCAGTACTTC. The chain has TRBV11-3 and TRBJ2-5; TRBD2 matches at 8 bases. With the DNA end fitting TRBJ2-7 better, the J assignment may be wrong. The CDR3 loop spans 14 amino acids. Germline assignment: CDR1 SGHNT and CDR2 YENEEA.

The rearrangement links TRBV11-3 to TRBJ2-7; TRBD2 matches at 11 bases. Looked up from germline, CDR1 is SGHNT and CDR2 is YENEEA. There are 13 residues in the CDR3. J gave up 13 bases and V 1 base, and 6 bases lay outside the gene matches. CDR3 sequence: CASSLGPGLAEYF. CDR3 nucleotides: TGTGCCAGCAGCTTAGGCCCGGGACTAGCGGAATACTTC.

The rearrangement uses TRBV18 and TRBJ1-2; D is unclear. V was trimmed by 5 bases and J by 2 bases, leaving 15 bases between them. The length of the CDR3 is 15 residues. Germline V gene lookup returns CDR1 KGHSH and CDR2 LQKENI. CDR3 amino acids: CASSATDGNNYGYTF. In DNA form, the CDR3 reads TGTGCCAGCTCAGCCACGGACGGGAACAACTATGGCTACACCTTC.

The CDR3 loop is CASSQDRTGAPEDTQYF. In nucleotides, the CDR3 is TGCGCCAGCAGCCAAGATAGAACGGGAGCCCCGGAAGATACGCAGTATTTT. The V call is TRBV4-1, the J call TRBJ2-3, with D possibly matching TRBD2 (6 bases). Per the germline V gene, CDR1 is MGHRA and CDR2 is YSYEKL. The CDR3 consists of 17 residues. V dropped 0 bases and J dropped 5 bases, with 18 bases sitting between them.

This clone is a singleton in its sample. The CDR3 region is CASSLWGTSFYEQYF. The CDR3 DNA reads TGTGCCAGCAGTTTATGGGGGACTAGTTTCTACGAGCAGTACTTC. This chain links TRBV28 with TRBJ2-7; 8 bases agree with TRBD2. The CDR3 is 15 amino acids. The J segment lost 3 bases and the V segment lost 0 bases, leaving 4 bases of the junction unmatched. In germline, CDR1 is MDHEN, CDR2 SYDVKM. Full variable domain (remainder filled in from reference TRBV28 and TRBJ2-7): DVKVTQSSRYLVKRTGEKVFLECVQDMDHENMFWYRQDPGLGLRLIYFSYDVKMKEKGDIPEGYSVSREKKERFSLILESASTNQTSMYLCASSLWGTSFYEQYFGPGTRLTVT.

The chain couples TRBV11-2 to TRBJ1-3; 7 bases line up with TRBD1. The CDR3 has 17 amino acids. The germline V gene encodes CDR1 SGHAT and CDR2 FQNNGV. Trimming at V came to 4 bases and at J to 0 bases, leaving 9 bases not matched to a gene. The CDR3 region has the DNA TGTGCCAGCAGCTCGTTTGGGGGACAGCGCTCTGGAAACACCATATATTTT. Translated: CASSSFGGQRSGNTIYF.

The V gene is TRBV5-1, the J gene TRBJ2-3; the match to TRBD2 covers 10 bases. Per the germline V gene, CDR1 is SGHRS and CDR2 is YFSETQ. With 3 bases clipped from V and 5 bases from J, the junction kept 15 bases outside the gene matches. This CDR3 contains 18 residues. CDR3 coding DNA: TGCGCCAGCAGCTCGCTAGCGGGAGTAACCCCCGTGATAGATACGCAGTATTTT. Its protein is CASSSLAGVTPVIDTQYF. Filled out from reference TRBV5-1 and TRBJ2-3, the complete variable domain reads KAGVTQTPRYLIKTRGQQVTLSCSPISGHRSVSWYQQTPGQGLQFLFEYFSETQRNKGNFPGRFSGRQFSNSRSEMNVSTLELGDSALYLCASSSLAGVTPVIDTQYFGPGTRLTVL.

The rearrangement joins TRBV11-2 to TRBJ2-5; D is ambiguous. Between the trimmed V and J ends, which lost 4 bases and 5 bases, there was a span of 8 bases. Germline V lookup: CDR1 SGHAT, CDR2 FQNNGV. The CDR3 is 12 amino acids. The DNA for the CDR3 is TGTGCCAGCAGCTCTATTGGGGAGACCCAGTACTTC. This translates into CASSSIGETQYF.

The genes are TRBV5-1 and TRBJ2-2, with a possible D match to TRBD2 (5 bases). V was trimmed by 7 bases and J by 3 bases, leaving 10 bases between them. Looked up from germline, CDR1 is SGHRS and CDR2 is YFSETQ. There are 13 residues in the CDR3. CDR3 loop: CASAGGDTGELFF. CDR3 nucleotide sequence: TGCGCCAGCGCGGGCGGAGACACCGGGGAGCTGTTTTTT.

This chain connects TRBV28 to TRBJ2-2; D uncertain. Trimming took off 2 bases at V and 1 base at J, with 8 bases between the two ends. Germline V lookup: CDR1 MDHEN, CDR2 SYDVKM. The CDR3 spans 15 residues. This CDR3 is CASSLNRQNTGELFF. The DNA for the CDR3 is TGTGCCAGCAGTTTAAATAGGCAGAACACCGGGGAGCTGTTTTTT. Complete variable domain (other parts from reference TRBV28 and TRBJ2-2): DVKVTQSSRYLVKRTGEKVFLECVQDMDHENMFWYRQDPGLGLRLIYFSYDVKMKEKGDIPEGYSVSREKKERFSLILESASTNQTSMYLCASSLNRQNTGELFFGEGSRLTVL.

The V and J genes are TRBV7-8 and TRBJ1-2, with 8 bases aligning to TRBD1. Germline V CDR1 and CDR2: SGHVS, FQNEAQ. Losses at the gene ends were 1 base for V and 3 bases for J; bases not matched to a gene: 1. CDR3 length: 14 amino acids. CDR3 nucleotide sequence: TGTGCCAGCAGCTTAGGACAGGGGCACTATGGCTACACCTTC. Translated: CASSLGQGHYGYTF.

The chain employs TRBV11-3 and TRBJ1-2; D uncertain. There are 20 residues in the CDR3. V was pared by 2 bases and J by 4 bases, with 29 bases between. Germline CDR1 SGHNT, CDR2 YENEEA. This chain's CDR3 is CASSLFSSEEGNGNLYGYTF. CDR3 coding DNA: TGTGCCAGCAGCTTATTCAGCTCAGAGGAGGGAAACGGAAACCTCTATGGCTACACCTTC. Using reference TRBV11-3 and TRBJ1-2 for the parts outside the CDR3, the full variable domain is EAGVVQSPRYKIIEKKQPVAFWCNPISGHNTLYWYLQNLGQGPELLIRYENEEAVDDSQLPKDRFSAERLKGVDSTLKIQPAELGDSAVYLCASSLFSSEEGNGNLYGYTFGSGTRLTVV.

With respect to this clone: Additional DNA sequences in this sample encode the identical CDR3. V gene TRBV19 combines with J gene TRBJ1-5; D call uncertain. The CDR3 totals 15 residues. The V end lost 0 bases, the J end lost 0 bases, and 6 bases lay between the germline ends. Germline CDR1 LNHDA, CDR2 SQIVND (reference sequence). In nucleotides, the CDR3 is TGTGCCAGTAGTATAGACAGGAGTAGCAATCAGCCCCAGCATTTT. Translation gives CASSIDRSSNQPQHF.

This chain uses TRBV6-6 with TRBJ2-7; D is perhaps TRBD1 or TRBD2 (5 bases each). V lost 5 bases and J lost 2, with 10 bases in between. The CDR3 has 13 residues. In germline, CDR1 is MNHNY, CDR2 SVGAGI (reference sequence). The CDR3 loop reads CASSRDRTYEQYF. CDR3 nucleotides: TGTGCCAGCAGTCGGGACCGGACCTACGAGCAGTACTTC.

The gene calls are TRBV28 and TRBJ1-5, with TRBD1 as a possible D gene (6 bases). Germline-derived CDR1 and CDR2 are MDHEN and SYDVKM. The CDR3 contains 18 residues. V lost 5 bases to trimming and J lost 4 bases, with 24 bases between them. The DNA of the CDR3 is TGTGCCAGCAGTCTAGCCCCCTGGGCAGGGGCCGGGAATCAGCCCCAGCATTTT. Its translation: CASSLAPWAGAGNQPQHF.